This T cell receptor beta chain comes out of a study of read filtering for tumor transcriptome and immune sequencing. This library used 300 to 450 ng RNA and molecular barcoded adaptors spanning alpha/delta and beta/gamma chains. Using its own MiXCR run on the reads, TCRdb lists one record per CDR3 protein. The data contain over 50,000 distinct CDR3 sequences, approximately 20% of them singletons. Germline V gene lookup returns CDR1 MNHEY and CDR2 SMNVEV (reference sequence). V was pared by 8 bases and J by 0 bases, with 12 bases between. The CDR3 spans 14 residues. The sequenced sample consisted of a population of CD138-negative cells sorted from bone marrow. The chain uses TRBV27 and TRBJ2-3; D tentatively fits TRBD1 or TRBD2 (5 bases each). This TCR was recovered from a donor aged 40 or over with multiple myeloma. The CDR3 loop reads CASGAASSTDTQYF. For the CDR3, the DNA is TGTGCCAGCGGGGCGGCTAGCAGCACAGATACGCAGTATTTT.